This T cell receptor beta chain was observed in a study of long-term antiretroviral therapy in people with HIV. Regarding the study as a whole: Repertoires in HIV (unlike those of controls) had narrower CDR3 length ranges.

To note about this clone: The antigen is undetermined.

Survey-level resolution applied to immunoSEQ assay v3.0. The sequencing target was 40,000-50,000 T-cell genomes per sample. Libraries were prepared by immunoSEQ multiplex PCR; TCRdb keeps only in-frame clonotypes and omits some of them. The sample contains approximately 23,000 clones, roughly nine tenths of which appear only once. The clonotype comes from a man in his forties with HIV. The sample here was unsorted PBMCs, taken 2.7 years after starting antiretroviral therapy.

CDR3 DNA: TGTGCCACCCGTACCAGGAGCACAGATACGCAGTATTTT. This encodes CATRTRSTDTQYF. The chain uses TRBV6-6 and TRBJ2-3; no clear D gene. V dropped 10 bases and J dropped 0 bases, with 11 bases sitting between them. CDR3 size: 13 residues. Germline-derived CDR1 and CDR2 are MNHNY and SVGAGI (reference sequence).